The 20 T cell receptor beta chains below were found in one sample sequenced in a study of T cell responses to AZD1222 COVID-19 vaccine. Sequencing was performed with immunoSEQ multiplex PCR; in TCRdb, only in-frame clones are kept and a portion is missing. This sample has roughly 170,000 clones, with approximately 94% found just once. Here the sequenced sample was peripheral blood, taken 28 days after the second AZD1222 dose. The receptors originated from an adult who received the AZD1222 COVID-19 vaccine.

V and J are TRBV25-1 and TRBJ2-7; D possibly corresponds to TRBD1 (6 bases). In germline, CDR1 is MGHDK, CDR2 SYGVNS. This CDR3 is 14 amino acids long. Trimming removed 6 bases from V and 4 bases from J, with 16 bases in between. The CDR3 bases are TGTGCCAGCAGCGCCGGGACAAACCGATACGAGCAGTACTTC. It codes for CASSAGTNRYEQYF.

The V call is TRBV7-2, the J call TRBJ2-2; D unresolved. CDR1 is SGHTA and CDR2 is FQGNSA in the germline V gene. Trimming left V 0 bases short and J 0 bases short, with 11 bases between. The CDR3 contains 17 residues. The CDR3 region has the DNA TGTGCCAGCAGCTTAGCGGTCAGCGCGCCGAACACCGGGGAGCTGTTTTTT. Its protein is CASSLAVSAPNTGELFF.

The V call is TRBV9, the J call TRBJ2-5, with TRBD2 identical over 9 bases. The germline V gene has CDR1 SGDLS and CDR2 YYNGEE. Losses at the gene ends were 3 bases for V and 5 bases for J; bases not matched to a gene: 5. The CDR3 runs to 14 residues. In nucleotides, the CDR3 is TGTGCCAGCAGCGCCGCGGGGGGGCGGGAGACCCAGTACTTC. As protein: CASSAAGGRETQYF.

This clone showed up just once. The CDR3 spells CASSPYGELFF. The DNA of the CDR3 is TGTGCCAGCTCACCGTACGGGGAGCTGTTTTTT. The chain employs TRBV18 and TRBJ2-2; unclear D gene. Trimming cost V 3 bases and J 7 bases, with 3 bases left between them. Germline V gene sequence: CDR1 KGHSH, CDR2 LQKENI. CDR3 length: 11 residues.

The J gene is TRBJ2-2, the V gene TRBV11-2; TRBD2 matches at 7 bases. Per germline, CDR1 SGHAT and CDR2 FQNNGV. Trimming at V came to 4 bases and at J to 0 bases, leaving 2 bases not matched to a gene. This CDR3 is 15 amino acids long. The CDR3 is CASSSSGSNTGELFF. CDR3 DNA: TGTGCCAGCAGCTCTAGCGGATCGAACACCGGGGAGCTGTTTTTT.

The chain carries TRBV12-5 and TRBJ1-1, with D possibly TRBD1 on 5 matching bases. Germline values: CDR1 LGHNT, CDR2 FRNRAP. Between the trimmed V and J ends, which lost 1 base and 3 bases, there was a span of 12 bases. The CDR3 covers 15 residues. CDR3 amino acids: CASGLGGDLDTEAFF. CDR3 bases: TGTGCTAGTGGTTTGGGAGGGGATTTGGACACTGAAGCTTTCTTT.

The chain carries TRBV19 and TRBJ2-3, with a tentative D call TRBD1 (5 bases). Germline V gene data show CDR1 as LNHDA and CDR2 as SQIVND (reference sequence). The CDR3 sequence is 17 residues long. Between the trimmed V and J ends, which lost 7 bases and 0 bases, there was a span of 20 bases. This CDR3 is CASTLTPTETSTDTQYF. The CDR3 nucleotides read TGTGCCAGTACCTTAACACCGACAGAGACTAGCACAGATACGCAGTATTTT.

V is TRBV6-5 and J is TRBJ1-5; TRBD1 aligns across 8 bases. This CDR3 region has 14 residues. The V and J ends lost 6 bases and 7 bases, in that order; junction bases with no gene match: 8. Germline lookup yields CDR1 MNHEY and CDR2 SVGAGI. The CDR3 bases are TGTGCCAGCAGGCCGGACAGGGCGGACCAGCCCCAGCATTTT. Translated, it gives CASRPDRADQPQHF.

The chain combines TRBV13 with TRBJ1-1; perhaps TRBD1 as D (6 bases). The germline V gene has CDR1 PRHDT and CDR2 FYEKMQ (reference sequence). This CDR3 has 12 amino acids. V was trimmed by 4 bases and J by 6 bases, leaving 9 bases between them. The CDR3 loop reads CASSSQGPEAFF. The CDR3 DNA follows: TGTGCCAGCAGCTCTCAGGGGCCTGAAGCTTTCTTT.

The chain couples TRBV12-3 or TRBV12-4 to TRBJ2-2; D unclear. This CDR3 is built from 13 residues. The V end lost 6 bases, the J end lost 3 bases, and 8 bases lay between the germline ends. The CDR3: CASSLLYTGELFF. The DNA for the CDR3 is TGTGCCAGCAGCCTTCTATACACCGGGGAGCTGTTTTTT.

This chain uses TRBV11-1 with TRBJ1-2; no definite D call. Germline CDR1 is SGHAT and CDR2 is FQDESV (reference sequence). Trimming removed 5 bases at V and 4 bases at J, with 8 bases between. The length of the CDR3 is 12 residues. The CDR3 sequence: CASSPWIYGYTF. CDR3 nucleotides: TGTGCCAGCAGCCCCTGGATCTATGGCTACACCTTC.

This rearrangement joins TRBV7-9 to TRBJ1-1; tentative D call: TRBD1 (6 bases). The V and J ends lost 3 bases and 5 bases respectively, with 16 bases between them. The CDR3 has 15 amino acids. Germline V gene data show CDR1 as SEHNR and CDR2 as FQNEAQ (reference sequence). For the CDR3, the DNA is TGTGCCAGCAGCTTGGCACAGGGTGGGAGGACTGAAGCTTTCTTT. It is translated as CASSLAQGGRTEAFF.

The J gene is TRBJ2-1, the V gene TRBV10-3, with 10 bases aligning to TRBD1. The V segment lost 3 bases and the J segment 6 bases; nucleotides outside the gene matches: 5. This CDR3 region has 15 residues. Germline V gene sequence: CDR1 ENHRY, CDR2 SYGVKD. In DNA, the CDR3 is TGTGCCATCAGTGATGGACAGGGGGGTGGCAATGAGCAGTTCTTC. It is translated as CAISDGQGGGNEQFF.

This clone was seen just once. Here the CDR3 reads CASSQGQRDGYTF. The CDR3 nucleotides are TGTGCCAGCAGCCAGGGACAGAGAGATGGCTACACCTTC. The chain uses TRBV3-1 (or the pseudogene TRBV3-2) and TRBJ1-2, with 7 bases identical to TRBD1. The ends lost 3 bases at V and 6 bases at J; junction bases unmatched: 4. Germline V gives CDR1 LGHDT, CDR2 YNNKEL (reference sequence). The CDR3 is 13 amino acids.

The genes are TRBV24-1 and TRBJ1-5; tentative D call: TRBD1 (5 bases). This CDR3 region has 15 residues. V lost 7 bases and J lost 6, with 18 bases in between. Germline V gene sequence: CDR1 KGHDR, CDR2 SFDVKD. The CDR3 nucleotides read TGTGCCACCAGGGGCTGGTGGGGGGTGTGTCAGCCCCAGCATTTT. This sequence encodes CATRGWWGVCQPQHF.

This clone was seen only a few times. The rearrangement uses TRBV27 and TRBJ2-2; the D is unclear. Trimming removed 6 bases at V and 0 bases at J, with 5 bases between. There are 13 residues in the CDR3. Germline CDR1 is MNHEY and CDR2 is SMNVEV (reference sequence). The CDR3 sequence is CASRETNTGELFF. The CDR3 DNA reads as TGTGCCAGCAGGGAGACGAACACCGGGGAGCTGTTTTTT.

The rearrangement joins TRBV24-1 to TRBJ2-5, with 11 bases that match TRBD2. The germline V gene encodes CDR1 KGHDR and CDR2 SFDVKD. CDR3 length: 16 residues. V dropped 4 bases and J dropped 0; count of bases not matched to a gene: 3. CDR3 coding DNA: TGTGCCACCAGTGACCGACTAGCGGGAAACCAAGAGACCCAGTACTTC. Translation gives CATSDRLAGNQETQYF.

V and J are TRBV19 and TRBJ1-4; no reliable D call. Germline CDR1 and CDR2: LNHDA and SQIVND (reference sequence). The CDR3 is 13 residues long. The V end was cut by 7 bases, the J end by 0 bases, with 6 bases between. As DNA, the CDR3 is TGTGCCAGTACAGACGCAACTAATGAAAAACTGTTTTTT. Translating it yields CASTDATNEKLFF.

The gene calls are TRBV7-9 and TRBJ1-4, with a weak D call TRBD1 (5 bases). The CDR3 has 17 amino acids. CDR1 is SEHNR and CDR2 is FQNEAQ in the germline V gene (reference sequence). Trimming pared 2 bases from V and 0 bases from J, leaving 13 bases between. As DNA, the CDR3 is TGTGCCAGCAGCTTACCGGCAGCGACAGCAACTAATGAAAAACTGTTTTTT. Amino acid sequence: CASSLPAATATNEKLFF.

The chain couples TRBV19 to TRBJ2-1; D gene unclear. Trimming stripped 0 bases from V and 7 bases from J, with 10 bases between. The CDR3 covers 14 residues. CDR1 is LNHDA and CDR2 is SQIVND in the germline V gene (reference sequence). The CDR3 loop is CASSIDGLLNEQFF. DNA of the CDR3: TGTGCCAGTAGTATAGATGGTCTCCTGAATGAGCAGTTCTTC.